A selection of T cell receptor beta chains follows, all from one sample in a study of molecular identifiers for immune sequencing clone quantification. TCRdb re-called the PCR reads through MiXCR, storing one row per CDR3 protein. The sample consists of 490,000 or so distinct CDR3 sequences, less than 30% of them appearing once. The sequencing sample was made of naive CD8+ T cells from blood, with Jurkat cell RNA spiked in. The receptors come from a human donor in good health. Some libraries in this study had Jurkat cell RNA spiked in. CDR3s include the opening cysteine and the closing phenylalanine or tryptophan.

>TRBV4-2|TRBJ1-1
CASSHGDTEAFF
>TRBV27|TRBJ2-5
CASRDSSEETQYF
>TRBV28|TRBJ2-3
CASSSYWDGGDTDTQYF
>TRBV6-4|TRBJ2-2
CASSALAGGPLTGELFF
>TRBV27|TRBJ2-7
CASSFAGAYEQYF
>TRBV27|TRBJ2-3
CASSLLGVEDTQYF
>TRBV12-3/TRBV12-4|TRBJ2-3
CASSSLIQWGTDTQYF
>TRBV12-5|TRBJ2-1
CASGLGIDNEQFF
>TRBV12-3/TRBV12-4|TRBJ2-4
CASSLTRQGAAINIQYF
>TRBV4-3|TRBJ1-1
CASSQDRTGMSTEAFF
>TRBV2|TRBJ1-4
CASLDRHSVDEKLFF
>TRBV12-3/TRBV12-4|TRBJ2-1
CASSLGLGPYNEQFF
>TRBV21-1|TRBJ1-3
CASSSSRVAGNTIYF
>TRBV27|TRBJ2-3
CASSPAPRTDTQYF
>TRBV19|TRBJ1-1
CASSILKNTEAFF
>TRBV7-2|TRBJ1-6
CASSLAGGSYNSPLHF
>TRBV13|TRBJ2-2
CASSPESRNTGELFF
>TRBV28|TRBJ2-7
CASSIVPGSYEQYF
>TRBV7-9|TRBJ2-3
CASSLGREANTQYF
>TRBV13|TRBJ2-7
CASSPAPYEQYF
>TRBV19|TRBJ1-1
CASSSPRPFLNTEAFF
>TRBV6-6|TRBJ2-3
CASSSDRVGDTQYF
>TRBV12-3/TRBV12-4|TRBJ2-1
CASNDGTRSYNEQFF
>TRBV13|TRBJ2-3
CASSSGTAQADTQYF
>TRBV5-4|TRBJ2-7
CASSTAPLGYEQYF
>TRBV4-2|TRBJ2-7
CASSPFAGVYEQYF
>TRBV2|TRBJ2-3
CASSWPEQGRSDTQYF
>TRBV27|TRBJ2-3
CASSLLAGGLSDTQYF
>TRBV11-2|TRBJ2-3
CASSLVVSGGTDTQYF
>TRBV29-1|TRBJ2-7
CSVEGQNSYEQYF
>TRBV12-3/TRBV12-4|TRBJ1-1
CASTPGQVLYYHMNTEAFF
>TRBV6-6|TRBJ1-5
CASSNLLDRNNQPQHF
>TRBV14|TRBJ1-2
CAGSRVAGVAYGYTF
>TRBV20-1|TRBJ2-7
CSARELALGVYEQYF
>TRBV7-8|TRBJ2-7
CASSLAPFGTALF
>TRBV7-9|TRBJ2-7
CASSLLYEQYF
>TRBV29-1|TRBJ2-2
CSATQRNTGELFF
>TRBV12-5|TRBJ1-1
CASGSAVTGANTEAFF
>TRBV27|TRBJ1-1
CASSLFSGNTEAFF
>TRBV5-6|TRBJ2-5
CASSLVDEETQYF
>TRBV6-2/TRBV6-3|TRBJ1-1
CASSIGVPRTEAFF